The clone carrying this T cell receptor beta chain was detected a few times. Its target is unknown. This record comes from a study of response to subunit inactivated influenza vaccine. TCRdb re-derived calls from the RT-PCR reads in MiXCR, one entry per CDR3 protein. Among roughly 760,000 distinct CDR3 sequences listed, 21% were seen once. Study-level points and caveats: The authors offered the suggestion that each seasonal influenza vaccination recruits few new T cells.

The sample here was PBMCs from blood, taken less than 6 days after vaccination. This receptor was taken from a man aged 45-60 years who received an inactivated influenza vaccine.

CDR3 sequence: CASSLGSAGANVLTF. The DNA of the CDR3 is TGCGCCAGCTCCTTAGGATCGGCTGGGGCCAACGTCCTGACTTTC. The gene calls are TRBV5-1 and TRBJ2-6; D call uncertain. Germline assignment: CDR1 SGHRS and CDR2 YFSETQ. V lost 7 bases to trimming and J lost 2 bases, with 13 bases between them. The CDR3 has 15 residues.